This T cell receptor (beta chain) was sequenced in a study of beta chain features in type 1 diabetes. The germline V gene has CDR1 KGHSH and CDR2 LQKENI. Trimming removed 0 bases at V and 6 bases at J, with 9 bases between. This CDR3 has 14 amino acids. This clone has just a few counts. Its antigen is as yet unknown. TCRB transcripts that were expressed got sequenced, as all of the isolated RNA had been reverse transcribed. Generated by immunoSEQ multiplex PCR, the TCRdb table keeps only in-frame clones and is missing some. Found here are fewer than 450,000 clones, about 13% of them singletons; the top ten hold 0.015%. Study results and caveats: The analysis here could not establish whether HLA type shapes TCRB rearrangement. Type 1 diabetes patients had TCRB CDR3s that were shorter (moderately but significantly so) in all four CD4+ subsets. In patients and controls equally, PCR might favor templates that are shorter. The naive, central memory and Treg TCRB repertoires of patients appeared to be more similar to one another than those of healthy donors.

The gene calls are TRBV18 and TRBJ2-1; tentatively, D is TRBD1 (5 bases). This TCR was sampled from a woman aged 18-30 years with type 1 diabetes. What was sequenced was naive CD4+ T cells from blood. CDR3 protein: CASSPPGRGNEQFF. The CDR3, as DNA: TGTGCCAGCTCACCACCGGGTAGGGGCAATGAGCAGTTCTTC. Complete variable domain (other parts from reference TRBV18 and TRBJ2-1): NAGVMQNPRHLVRRRGQEARLRCSPMKGHSHVYWYRQLPEEGLKFMVYLQKENIIDESGMPKERFSAEFPKEGPSILRIQQVVRGDSAAYFCASSPPGRGNEQFFGPGTRLTVL.